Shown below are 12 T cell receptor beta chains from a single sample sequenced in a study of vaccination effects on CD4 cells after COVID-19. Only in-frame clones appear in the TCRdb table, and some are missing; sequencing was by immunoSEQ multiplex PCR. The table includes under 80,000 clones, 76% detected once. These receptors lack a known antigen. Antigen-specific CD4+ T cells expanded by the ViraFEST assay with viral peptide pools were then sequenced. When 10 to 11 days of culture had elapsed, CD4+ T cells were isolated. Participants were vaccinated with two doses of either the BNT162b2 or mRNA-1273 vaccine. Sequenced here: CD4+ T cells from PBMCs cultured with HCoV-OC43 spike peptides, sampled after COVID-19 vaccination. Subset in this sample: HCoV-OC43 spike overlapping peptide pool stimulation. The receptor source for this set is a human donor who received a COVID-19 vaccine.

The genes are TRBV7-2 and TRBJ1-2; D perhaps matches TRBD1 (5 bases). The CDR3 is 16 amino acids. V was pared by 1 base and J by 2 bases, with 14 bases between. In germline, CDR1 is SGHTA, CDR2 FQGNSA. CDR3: CASSLGTGTGNYGYTF. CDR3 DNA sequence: TGTGCCAGCAGCTTAGGAACCGGGACGGGCAACTATGGCTACACCTTC. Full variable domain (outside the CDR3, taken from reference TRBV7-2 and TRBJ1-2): GAGVSQSPSNKVTEKGKDVELRCDPISGHTALYWYRQSLGQGLEFLIYFQGNSAPDKSGLPSDRFSAERTGGSVSTLTIQRTQQEDSAVYLCASSLGTGTGNYGYTFGSGTRLTVV.

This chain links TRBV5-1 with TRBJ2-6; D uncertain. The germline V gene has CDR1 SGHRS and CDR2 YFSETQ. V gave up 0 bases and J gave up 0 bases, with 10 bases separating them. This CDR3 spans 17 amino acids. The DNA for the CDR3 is TGCGCCAGCAGCTTGGTGGTCAGTAACTCTGGGGCCAACGTCCTGACTTTC. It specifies CASSLVVSNSGANVLTF.

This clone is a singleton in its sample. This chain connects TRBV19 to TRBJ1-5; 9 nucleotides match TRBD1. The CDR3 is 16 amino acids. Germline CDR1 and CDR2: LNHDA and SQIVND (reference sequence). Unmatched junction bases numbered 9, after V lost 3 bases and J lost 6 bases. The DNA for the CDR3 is TGTGCCAGTAGTATTTCGGGACAGGGTTCTTCTCAGCCCCAGCATTTT. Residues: CASSISGQGSSQPQHF. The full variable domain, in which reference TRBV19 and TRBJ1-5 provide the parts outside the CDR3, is DGGITQSPKYLFRKEGQNVTLSCEQNLNHDAMYWYRQDPGQGLRLIYYSQIVNDFQKGDIAEGYSVSREKKESFPLTVTSAQKNPTAFYLCASSISGQGSSQPQHFGDGTRLSIL.

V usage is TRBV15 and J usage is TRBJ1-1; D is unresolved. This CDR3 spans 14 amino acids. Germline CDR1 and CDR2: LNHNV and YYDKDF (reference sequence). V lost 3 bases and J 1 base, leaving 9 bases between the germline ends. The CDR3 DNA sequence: TGTGCCACCAGCAGTAGGACGGCGAACACTGAAGCTTTCTTT. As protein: CATSSRTANTEAFF.

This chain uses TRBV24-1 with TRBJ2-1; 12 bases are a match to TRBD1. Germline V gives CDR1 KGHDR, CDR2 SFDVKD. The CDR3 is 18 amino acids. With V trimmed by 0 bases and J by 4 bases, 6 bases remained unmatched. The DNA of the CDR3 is TGTGCCACCAGTGATTTGGGGACAGGGGGCTTGAATTACAATGAGCAGTTCTTC. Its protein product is CATSDLGTGGLNYNEQFF.

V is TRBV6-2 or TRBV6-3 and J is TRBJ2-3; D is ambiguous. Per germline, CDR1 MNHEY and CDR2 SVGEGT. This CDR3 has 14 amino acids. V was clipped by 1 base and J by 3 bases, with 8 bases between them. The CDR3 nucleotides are TGTGCCAGCAGTTACTGGCTAGAGACAGATACGCAGTATTTT. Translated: CASSYWLETDTQYF.

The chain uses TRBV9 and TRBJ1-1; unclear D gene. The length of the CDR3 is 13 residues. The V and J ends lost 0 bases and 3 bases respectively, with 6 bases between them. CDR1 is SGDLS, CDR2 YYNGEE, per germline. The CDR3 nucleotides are TGTGCCAGCAGCGTAGGTATACACACTGAAGCTTTCTTT. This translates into CASSVGIHTEAFF.

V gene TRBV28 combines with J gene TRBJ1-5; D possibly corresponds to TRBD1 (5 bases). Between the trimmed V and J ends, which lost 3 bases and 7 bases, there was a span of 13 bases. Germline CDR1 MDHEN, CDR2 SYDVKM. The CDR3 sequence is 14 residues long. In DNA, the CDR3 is TGTGCCAGCAGTTTGACCGGGGGAGGCCAGCCCCAGCATTTT. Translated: CASSLTGGGQPQHF.

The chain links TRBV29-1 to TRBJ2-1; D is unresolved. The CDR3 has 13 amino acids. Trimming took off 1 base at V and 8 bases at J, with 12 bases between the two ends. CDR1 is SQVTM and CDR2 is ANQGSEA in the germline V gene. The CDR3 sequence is CSVEGRANDEQFF. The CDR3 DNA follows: TGCAGCGTTGAAGGTAGAGCTAACGATGAGCAGTTCTTC.

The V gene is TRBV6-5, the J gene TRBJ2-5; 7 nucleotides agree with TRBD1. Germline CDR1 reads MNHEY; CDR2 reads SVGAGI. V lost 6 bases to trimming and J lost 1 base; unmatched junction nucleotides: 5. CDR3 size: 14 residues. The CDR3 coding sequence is TGTGCCAGCAGCCAAGGGACAGCCCAAGAGACCCAGTACTTC. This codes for CASSQGTAQETQYF.

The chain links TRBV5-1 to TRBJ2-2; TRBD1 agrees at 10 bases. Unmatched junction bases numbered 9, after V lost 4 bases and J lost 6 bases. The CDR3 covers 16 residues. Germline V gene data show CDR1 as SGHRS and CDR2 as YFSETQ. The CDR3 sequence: CASSQRQGANPGELFF. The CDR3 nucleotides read TGCGCCAGCAGCCAAAGACAGGGGGCCAACCCCGGGGAGCTGTTTTTT. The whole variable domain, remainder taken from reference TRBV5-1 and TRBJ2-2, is KAGVTQTPRYLIKTRGQQVTLSCSPISGHRSVSWYQQTPGQGLQFLFEYFSETQRNKGNFPGRFSGRQFSNSRSEMNVSTLELGDSALYLCASSQRQGANPGELFFGEGSRLTVL.

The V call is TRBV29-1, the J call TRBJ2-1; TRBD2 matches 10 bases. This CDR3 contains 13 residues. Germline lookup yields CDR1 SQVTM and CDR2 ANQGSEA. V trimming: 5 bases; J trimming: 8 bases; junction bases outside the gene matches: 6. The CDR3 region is CSVRAGGLYEQFF. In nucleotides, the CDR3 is TGCAGCGTTAGAGCGGGGGGGCTGTATGAGCAGTTCTTC.